These 32 T cell receptor beta chains originate from one sample sequenced in a study of technical replicates of blood from a handful of donors. TCRdb keeps only in-frame clones here, not all; method: immunoSEQ multiplex PCR. The sample includes approximately 69,000 clones, about 87% seen only once; the top ten take 4% to 5%. The sequencing sample was made of PBMCs. The receptors were gathered from a human donor in good health. Some clones in this sample may be carry-over from other donors' samples.

This sequence joins TRBV6-5 and TRBJ2-7; possible D gene TRBD1, 6 bases. The CDR3 loop spans 14 amino acids. The germline CDR1 and CDR2 sequences are MNHEY and SVGAGI. Trimming shortened V by 2 bases and J by 2 bases, and 10 bases separated the two germline ends. CDR3 bases: TGTGCCAGCAGTTACCGAGGGGGTCCCTACGAGCAGTACTTC. Encoded protein: CASSYRGGPYEQYF.

This clone was counted between two and nine times. The chain links TRBV2 to TRBJ1-1, with 8 bases fitting TRBD1. The CDR3 has 13 residues. In germline, CDR1 is SNHLY, CDR2 FYNNEI. V was clipped by 9 bases and J by 3 bases; unmatched bases: 6. This CDR3 is CASSGTGHTEAFF. CDR3 DNA: TGTGCCAGTTCCGGGACAGGCCACACTGAAGCTTTCTTT.

J is TRBJ2-7 and V is TRBV2; 10 bases agree with TRBD2. Unmatched junction bases numbered 5, after V lost 4 bases and J lost 5 bases. CDR1 and CDR2 from the germline V gene are SNHLY and FYNNEI. The CDR3 loop spans 14 amino acids. CDR3 nucleotides: TGTGCCAGCAGTGTGCAGCGGGGGGGTAACGAGCAGTACTTC. Its translation is CASSVQRGGNEQYF.

The chain joins TRBV2 to TRBJ2-2, with 8 bases aligning to TRBD1. The CDR3 consists of 14 residues. Germline CDR1 SNHLY, CDR2 FYNNEI. V dropped 8 bases and J dropped 4; count of bases not matched to a gene: 6. The CDR3 nucleotides read TGTGCCAGCGCCTACAGGGGGAGCACCGGGGAGCTGTTTTTT. Its protein is CASAYRGSTGELFF.

A single count supports this clone. The chain couples TRBV5-6 to TRBJ1-2, with 7 bases identical to TRBD1. CDR1 and CDR2 from the germline V gene are SGHDT and YYEEEE. The CDR3 is made up of 13 amino acids. The V gene end was trimmed by 4 bases and the J gene end by 4 bases; junction bases not matched to a gene: 4. The CDR3 DNA reads as TGTGCCAGCAGCGCCGGGACAGCCTATGGCTACACCTTC. Protein product: CASSAGTAYGYTF.

J is TRBJ2-5 and V is TRBV4-3, with D tentatively TRBD2 (5 bases). The J call may not be correct, given that the DNA end is closer to TRBJ2-7. CDR1 and CDR2 (germline): LGHNA, YSLEER. The CDR3 loop spans 14 amino acids. CDR3 residues: CASSQDRGSNEQYF. The CDR3 nucleotides read TGCGCCAGCAGCCAAGACCGGGGAAGTAACGAGCAGTACTTC.

The V call is TRBV15, the J call TRBJ1-1; TRBD1 agrees at 7 bases. Germline CDR1 LNHNV, CDR2 YYDKDF (reference sequence). V dropped 3 bases and J dropped 10; count of bases not matched to a gene: 5. This CDR3 is built from 12 residues. CDR3 coding DNA: TGTGCCACCAGCAGTGGGCCAGGGGGAGCTTTCTTT. Amino acids: CATSSGPGGAFF.

The CDR3 DNA follows: TGTGCCAGCAGCTTGGGGACTAGCGGGAGTACCGCGCAGTATTTT. Translation: CASSLGTSGSTAQYF. V usage is TRBV5-4 and J usage is TRBJ2-3, with 13 bases identical to TRBD2. Looked up from germline, CDR1 is SGHNT and CDR2 is YYREEE (reference sequence). This CDR3 comprises 15 residues. V dropped 0 bases and J dropped 10; count of bases not matched to a gene: 5.

This chain links TRBV7-8 with TRBJ1-5, with no clear D. This CDR3 is 15 amino acids long. Looked up from germline, CDR1 is SGHVS and CDR2 is FQNEAQ. V lost 2 bases and J lost 0, with 8 bases in between. CDR3: CASSLRQDSNQPQHF. CDR3 in DNA: TGTGCCAGCAGCTTAAGGCAGGATAGCAATCAGCCCCAGCATTTT.

The chain employs TRBV7-9 and TRBJ2-7; possible D gene TRBD2, 5 bases. The ends were cut back, 5 bases at V and 7 bases at J, with 15 bases in the middle. Germline CDR1 SEHNR, CDR2 FQNEAQ (reference sequence). The CDR3 spans 13 residues. CDR3 DNA sequence: TGTGCCAGCAGCCTTGGGTCCCAGCGGGAGCAGTACTTC. It translates to CASSLGSQREQYF.

This rearrangement joins TRBV4-2 to TRBJ2-5; 7 bases are a match to TRBD1. The J call is doubtful: the DNA matches TRBJ2-7 better. CDR1 and CDR2 from the germline V gene are LGHNA and YNFKEQ. This CDR3 comprises 15 residues. CDR3: CASSQTATGTYEQYF. The CDR3 DNA is TGTGCCAGCAGCCAAACTGCGACAGGGACCTACGAGCAGTACTTC.

This clone was observed a few times. The chain carries TRBV27 and TRBJ1-1; D is ambiguous. Germline CDR1 and CDR2: MNHEY and SMNVEV (reference sequence). The V end lost 7 bases, the J end lost 7 bases, and 19 bases lay between the germline ends. The CDR3 runs to 14 residues. This CDR3 reads CASTPRGPRDEAFF. For the CDR3, the DNA is TGTGCCAGCACACCACGCGGGCCGAGGGATGAAGCTTTCTTT.

This chain links TRBV7-6 with TRBJ2-2; the D gene is possibly TRBD1 (5 bases). The CDR3 consists of 15 residues. The germline V gene encodes CDR1 SGHVS and CDR2 FNYEAQ. With 1 base removed from V and 0 bases from J, the gap between germline ends came to 6 bases. The CDR3 loop is CASSLVGANTGELFF. DNA for the CDR3: TGTGCCAGCAGCTTAGTAGGGGCGAACACCGGGGAGCTGTTTTTT.

There are a few counts of this clone. J is TRBJ2-7 and V is TRBV29-1; 7 nucleotides line up with TRBD2. V was pared by 4 bases and J by 4 bases, with 1 base of the junction left unmatched. The germline V gene has CDR1 SQVTM and CDR2 ANQGSEA. The CDR3 totals 11 residues. Written as DNA, the CDR3 is TGCAGCGTTGGACTAGCTTACGAGCAGTACTTC. Amino acid sequence: CSVGLAYEQYF.

The J gene is TRBJ2-3, the V gene TRBV27; D is possibly TRBD1 (6 bases). The V end lost 5 bases, the J end lost 5 bases, and 20 bases lay between the germline ends. The CDR3 totals 16 residues. Looked up from germline, CDR1 is MNHEY and CDR2 is SMNVEV (reference sequence). DNA of the CDR3: TGTGCCAGCAGTCCCATGCCGGGACAAGCGGTAGATACGCAGTATTTT. Protein: CASSPMPGQAVDTQYF.

The genes are TRBV11-3 and TRBJ2-3; weak D call: TRBD1 (8 bases). Germline V CDR1 and CDR2: SGHNT, YENEEA. V was clipped by 4 bases and J by 3 bases, with 17 bases between them. This CDR3 is built from 16 residues. The CDR3 here is CASSSGTGGGTDTQYF. The CDR3 region has the DNA TGTGCCAGCAGCTCGGGGACAGGCGGGGGTACAGATACGCAGTATTTT. The full variable domain, in which reference TRBV11-3 and TRBJ2-3 provide the parts outside the CDR3, is EAGVVQSPRYKIIEKKQPVAFWCNPISGHNTLYWYLQNLGQGPELLIRYENEEAVDDSQLPKDRFSAERLKGVDSTLKIQPAELGDSAVYLCASSSGTGGGTDTQYFGPGTRLTVL.

The V and J genes are TRBV7-6 and TRBJ2-7; D remains ambiguous. Germline CDR1 is SGHVS and CDR2 is FNYEAQ. Trimming took off 2 bases at V and 3 bases at J, with 5 bases between the two ends. The CDR3 consists of 12 residues. The CDR3 coding sequence is TGTGCCAGCAGCTTATCACACTACGAGCAGTACTTC. As protein: CASSLSHYEQYF.

The CDR3 loop reads CASTLSGGHDEQYF. In nucleotides, the CDR3 is TGTGCCAGCACCCTTAGCGGGGGCCACGACGAGCAGTACTTC. This chain uses TRBV27 with TRBJ2-7; 9 positions match TRBD2. Unmatched junction bases numbered 9, after V lost 7 bases and J lost 5 bases. The length of the CDR3 is 14 residues. Germline V gene lookup returns CDR1 MNHEY and CDR2 SMNVEV (reference sequence).

The chain couples TRBV5-1 to TRBJ1-1, with 10 bases matching TRBD1. CDR3 length equals 14 residues. Germline V gives CDR1 SGHRS, CDR2 YFSETQ. V shed 5 bases, J shed 4 bases, and the junction held 5 bases outside the gene matches. This CDR3 is CASRERTGGTEAFF. CDR3 sequence (DNA): TGCGCCAGCAGGGAACGGACAGGGGGCACTGAAGCTTTCTTT.

The genes are TRBV7-9 and TRBJ1-3; the D is unclear. V was clipped by 5 bases and J by 3 bases, with 14 bases between them. From germline, CDR1 is SEHNR and CDR2 FQNEAQ (reference sequence). The CDR3 sequence is 15 residues long. This chain's CDR3 is CASSPASGFGNTIYF. CDR3 coding DNA: TGTGCCAGCAGCCCCGCTTCGGGTTTTGGAAACACCATATATTTT. Complete variable domain (other parts from reference TRBV7-9 and TRBJ1-3): DTGVSQNPRHKITKRGQNVTFRCDPISEHNRLYWYRQTLGQGPEFLTYFQNEAQLEKSRLLSDRFSAERPKGSFSTLEIQRTEQGDSAMYLCASSPASGFGNTIYFGEGSWLTVV.

The rearrangement uses TRBV30 and TRBJ2-5; a possible D gene is TRBD1 (5 bases). Germline values: CDR1 GTSNPN, CDR2 SVGIG (reference sequence). The CDR3 contains 15 residues. V lost 0 bases and J lost 8, with 19 bases in between. The CDR3 nucleotides are TGTGCCTGGAGTGTACTAAGGGGATTGCTCGGAACCCAGTACTTC. This codes for CAWSVLRGLLGTQYF. Filled out from reference TRBV30 and TRBJ2-5, the complete variable domain reads SQTIHQWPATLVQPVGSPLSLECTVEGTSNPNLYWYRQAAGRGLQLLFYSVGIGQISSEVPQNLSASRPQDRQFILSSKKLLLSDSGFYLCAWSVLRGLLGTQYFGPGTRLLVL.

This sequence joins TRBV6-1 and TRBJ1-5; unclear D gene. This CDR3 has 17 amino acids. V dropped 4 bases and J dropped 4 bases, with 20 bases sitting between them. Germline-derived CDR1 and CDR2 are MNHNS and SASEGT. The CDR3 DNA follows: TGTGCCAGCAGTGGACCGTCGGGGTCAACGGTTAATCAGCCCCAGCATTTT. Its translation: CASSGPSGSTVNQPQHF.

This clone was detected only once. V and J are TRBV5-1 and TRBJ2-1; 10 nucleotides align to TRBD2. Looked up from germline, CDR1 is SGHRS and CDR2 is YFSETQ. The CDR3 totals 16 residues. V was pared by 4 bases and J by 2 bases, with 6 bases of the junction left unmatched. The CDR3 bases are TGCGCCAGCAGCAAGCTCACTAGCGGGGCCTACAATGAGCAGTTCTTC. It encodes CASSKLTSGAYNEQFF.

The chain combines TRBV2 with TRBJ1-1; no clear D gene. Trimming stripped 5 bases from V and 2 bases from J, with 18 bases between. Germline assignment: CDR1 SNHLY and CDR2 FYNNEI. The CDR3 loop spans 16 amino acids. The CDR3 sequence: CASSMSPLHLNTEAFF. For the CDR3, the DNA is TGTGCCAGCAGTATGAGTCCCCTTCATCTCAACACTGAAGCTTTCTTT.

V gene TRBV14 combines with J gene TRBJ2-2; tentatively, D is TRBD1 (6 bases). Trimming left V 5 bases short and J 3 bases short, with 16 bases between. CDR1 SGHDN and CDR2 FVKESK come from the germline V gene. The length of the CDR3 is 16 residues. The DNA for the CDR3 is TGTGCCAGCAGCTGGGTCGTGGGACACTACACCGGGGAGCTGTTTTTT. Its translation: CASSWVVGHYTGELFF.

The V and J genes are TRBV5-5 and TRBJ2-7, with TRBD1 as a possible D gene (6 bases). V was trimmed by 10 bases and J by 2 bases, leaving 22 bases between them. The CDR3 length is 15 residues. Germline V lookup: CDR1 SGHKS, CDR2 YYEKEE (reference sequence). The CDR3: CAGTLGPDPTYEQYF. DNA for the CDR3: TGTGCCGGGACACTTGGGCCAGACCCGACCTACGAGCAGTACTTC.

V is TRBV27 and J is TRBJ2-1; 10 bases agree with TRBD2. V lost 8 bases and J lost 4; bases outside the gene matches: 8. CDR3 length equals 15 residues. Germline V CDR1 and CDR2: MNHEY, SMNVEV (reference sequence). The CDR3 DNA sequence: TGTGCCAGCCGCCCCGGACTAGCGGTTTACAATGAGCAGTTCTTC. Its protein is CASRPGLAVYNEQFF.

This chain connects TRBV19 to TRBJ2-5, with TRBD2 identical over 13 bases. Trimming removed 3 bases from V and 6 bases from J; junction bases left unmatched: 4. Germline lookup yields CDR1 LNHDA and CDR2 SQIVND (reference sequence). This CDR3 contains 15 residues. The CDR3 DNA is TGTGCCAGTAGTATTGGGACTAGCGGGATAAAGACCCAGTACTTC. Its translation is CASSIGTSGIKTQYF.

This rearrangement joins TRBV7-3 to TRBJ2-7; D is ambiguous. Deletions cut 5 bases from V and 6 bases from J, with 14 bases between. The CDR3 contains 13 residues. Germline CDR1 and CDR2: SGHTA and FQGTGA. For the CDR3, the DNA is TGTGCCAGCAGCCTAGACCCGGTGGGCGAGCAGTACTTC. This sequence encodes CASSLDPVGEQYF.

This chain joins TRBV2 and TRBJ2-2; 7 bases align to TRBD1. The germline V gene encodes CDR1 SNHLY and CDR2 FYNNEI. The CDR3 is 15 residues long. Trimming took 10 bases from V and 8 from J; bases not matched to a gene: 16. DNA of the CDR3: TGTGCCAACAAAGCGTGGGCTGGGACAGAGGGGGAGCTGTTTTTT. Encoded protein: CANKAWAGTEGELFF.

This rearrangement joins TRBV5-1 to TRBJ2-7, with 9 positions matching TRBD1. CDR1 SGHRS and CDR2 YFSETQ come from the germline V gene. CDR3 size: 15 residues. V dropped 4 bases and J dropped 0; count of bases not matched to a gene: 5. For the CDR3, the DNA is TGCGCCAGCAGCCGACAGGGGGATTTCTCCTACGAGCAGTACTTC. Protein: CASSRQGDFSYEQYF.

This chain connects TRBV27 to TRBJ2-1; perhaps TRBD2 as D (6 bases). Germline CDR1 MNHEY, CDR2 SMNVEV (reference sequence). The V end lost 2 bases, the J end lost 10 bases, and 21 bases lay between the germline ends. The CDR3 has 16 residues. In nucleotides, the CDR3 is TGTGCCAGCAGTTTAAATCCTAGCGTCATTCGAAGGGAGCAGTTCTTC. As protein: CASSLNPSVIRREQFF.